This T cell receptor (beta chain) appears in the sequencing data of a study of T cell responses to AZD1222 COVID-19 vaccine. A word on this clone: Its specificity is not known.

The study's findings and limits: Once two AZD1222 doses were given, Spike-specific TCR breadth and depth went up. No repertoire was sampled before or during the peak T cell response, only after it.

Germline-derived CDR1 and CDR2 are LGHDT and YNNKEL (reference sequence). The CDR3 extends over 14 amino acids. V lost 3 bases and J lost 2, with 8 bases in between. This table comes from immunoSEQ multiplex PCR, and its TCRdb copy is limited to in-frame clones, with some not included. This sample carries under 150,000 clones, about 90% of them seen once, and the ten largest clones take 2.8%. The starting material was peripheral blood, obtained on day 0 of MenACWY control vaccination. The genes are TRBV3-1 (or the pseudogene TRBV3-2) and TRBJ1-5, with D unresolved. This TCR derives from an adult in good health. As DNA, the CDR3 is TGTGCCAGCAGCCACACTGTGGGCAATCAGCCCCAGCATTTT. As protein: CASSHTVGNQPQHF.